These 9 T cell receptor beta chains were all obtained from the same sample, sequenced in a study of blood T cell repertoires in COVID-19. Assay used: immunoSEQ multiplex PCR; TCRdb lists only in-frame clones, some missing. This sample carries 200,000 or so clones, about 94% of them seen once, and the ten largest clones take 0.75% to 1%. The sample taken for sequencing was peripheral blood. The receptor source for this set is a man in his sixties with COVID-19, enrolled during active disease.

This clone was observed a single time. The chain has TRBV19 and TRBJ2-4; D gene ambiguous. The germline CDR1 and CDR2 sequences are LNHDA and SQIVND (reference sequence). V was pared by 6 bases and J by 6 bases, with 12 bases between. The CDR3 is 13 residues long. In DNA form, the CDR3 reads TGTGCCAGTAGCAGACAATCCGGAAACATTCAGTACTTC. Encoded protein: CASSRQSGNIQYF.

The chain employs TRBV19 and TRBJ2-2, with 10 positions matching TRBD1. J lost 2 bases, V lost 6 bases, and 3 bases had no gene match. The CDR3 loop spans 15 amino acids. Germline CDR1 reads LNHDA; CDR2 reads SQIVND (reference sequence). The DNA of the CDR3 is TGTGCCAGTAGGACAGGGGGCCTTAACACCGGGGAGCTGTTTTTT. Its protein is CASRTGGLNTGELFF.

The chain links TRBV2 to TRBJ1-2; 9 bases match TRBD1. With 0 bases clipped from V and 7 bases from J, the junction kept 3 bases outside the gene matches. There are 14 residues in the CDR3. The germline CDR1 and CDR2 sequences are SNHLY and FYNNEI. CDR3 coding DNA: TGTGCCAGCAGTGAAGCCGGGACAGGGCTTGGCTACACCTTC. Encoded protein: CASSEAGTGLGYTF.

The gene calls are TRBV7-2 and TRBJ1-1, with D perhaps matching TRBD1 (5 bases). This CDR3 comprises 12 residues. The germline V and J ends were trimmed by 5 bases and 6 bases, with 10 bases remaining between them. The germline V gene has CDR1 SGHTA and CDR2 FQGNSA. In DNA, the CDR3 is TGTGCCAGCAGCCCCGGGACTGCTGAAGCTTTCTTT. Protein product: CASSPGTAEAFF.

The chain carries TRBV7-3 and TRBJ1-5; D gene uncertain. The CDR3 sequence is 13 residues long. With 0 bases removed from V and 7 bases from J, the gap between germline ends came to 7 bases. Germline CDR1 and CDR2: SGHTA and FQGTGA. The CDR3, as DNA: TGTGCCAGCAGCTTAACGCCTAACCAGCCCCAGCATTTT. Amino acids: CASSLTPNQPQHF.

The CDR3 is CASSIGMQGTYSGNTIYF. CDR3 in DNA: TGTGCCAGTAGTATAGGGATGCAGGGGACCTACTCTGGAAACACCATATATTTT. This chain connects TRBV19 to TRBJ1-3, with a possible D match to TRBD1 (6 bases). The CDR3 extends over 18 amino acids. Trimming removed 1 base at V and 0 bases at J, with 16 bases between. The V gene's germline CDR1 is LNHDA and CDR2 SQIVND (reference sequence). The complete variable domain, with remaining parts taken from reference TRBV19 and TRBJ1-3, reads DGGITQSPKYLFRKEGQNVTLSCEQNLNHDAMYWYRQDPGQGLRLIYYSQIVNDFQKGDIAEGYSVSREKKESFPLTVTSAQKNPTAFYLCASSIGMQGTYSGNTIYFGEGSWLTVV.

On this clone: A read error may account for a junction end that differs from germline. This chain uses TRBV2 with TRBJ2-7; a weak D match, TRBD2 (6 bases). Germline V gene data show CDR1 as SNHLY and CDR2 as FYNNEI. This CDR3 region has 13 residues. CDR3 DNA sequence: TGTGCCAGCAGTGAATCTGGGAGGCGATGGACTCCTTTC. Protein sequence: CASSESGRRWTPF.

J is TRBJ1-6 and V is TRBV5-4; 7 nucleotides align to TRBD1. Per germline, CDR1 SGHNT and CDR2 YYREEE (reference sequence). This CDR3 contains 15 residues. Losses at the gene ends were 4 bases for V and 2 bases for J; bases not matched to a gene: 3. The CDR3 nucleotides are TGTGCCAGCAGCCCGGGACAGACCTATAATTCACCCCTCCACTTT. Its translation is CASSPGQTYNSPLHF. Full variable domain (missing parts from reference TRBV5-4 and TRBJ1-6): ETGVTQSPTHLIKTRGQQVTLRCSSQSGHNTVSWYQQALGQGPQFIFQYYREEENGRGNFPPRFSGLQFPNYSSELNVNALELDDSALYLCASSPGQTYNSPLHFGNGTRLTVT.

This clone came up once. V and J are TRBV9 and TRBJ1-2; 9 bases fit TRBD1. CDR3 size: 14 residues. In germline, CDR1 is SGDLS, CDR2 YYNGEE. The trim removed 4 bases at V and 2 bases at J, leaving 3 bases unmatched. The CDR3 here is CASSIGQGNYGYTF. In DNA, the CDR3 is TGTGCCAGCAGCATTGGACAGGGGAACTATGGCTACACCTTC.